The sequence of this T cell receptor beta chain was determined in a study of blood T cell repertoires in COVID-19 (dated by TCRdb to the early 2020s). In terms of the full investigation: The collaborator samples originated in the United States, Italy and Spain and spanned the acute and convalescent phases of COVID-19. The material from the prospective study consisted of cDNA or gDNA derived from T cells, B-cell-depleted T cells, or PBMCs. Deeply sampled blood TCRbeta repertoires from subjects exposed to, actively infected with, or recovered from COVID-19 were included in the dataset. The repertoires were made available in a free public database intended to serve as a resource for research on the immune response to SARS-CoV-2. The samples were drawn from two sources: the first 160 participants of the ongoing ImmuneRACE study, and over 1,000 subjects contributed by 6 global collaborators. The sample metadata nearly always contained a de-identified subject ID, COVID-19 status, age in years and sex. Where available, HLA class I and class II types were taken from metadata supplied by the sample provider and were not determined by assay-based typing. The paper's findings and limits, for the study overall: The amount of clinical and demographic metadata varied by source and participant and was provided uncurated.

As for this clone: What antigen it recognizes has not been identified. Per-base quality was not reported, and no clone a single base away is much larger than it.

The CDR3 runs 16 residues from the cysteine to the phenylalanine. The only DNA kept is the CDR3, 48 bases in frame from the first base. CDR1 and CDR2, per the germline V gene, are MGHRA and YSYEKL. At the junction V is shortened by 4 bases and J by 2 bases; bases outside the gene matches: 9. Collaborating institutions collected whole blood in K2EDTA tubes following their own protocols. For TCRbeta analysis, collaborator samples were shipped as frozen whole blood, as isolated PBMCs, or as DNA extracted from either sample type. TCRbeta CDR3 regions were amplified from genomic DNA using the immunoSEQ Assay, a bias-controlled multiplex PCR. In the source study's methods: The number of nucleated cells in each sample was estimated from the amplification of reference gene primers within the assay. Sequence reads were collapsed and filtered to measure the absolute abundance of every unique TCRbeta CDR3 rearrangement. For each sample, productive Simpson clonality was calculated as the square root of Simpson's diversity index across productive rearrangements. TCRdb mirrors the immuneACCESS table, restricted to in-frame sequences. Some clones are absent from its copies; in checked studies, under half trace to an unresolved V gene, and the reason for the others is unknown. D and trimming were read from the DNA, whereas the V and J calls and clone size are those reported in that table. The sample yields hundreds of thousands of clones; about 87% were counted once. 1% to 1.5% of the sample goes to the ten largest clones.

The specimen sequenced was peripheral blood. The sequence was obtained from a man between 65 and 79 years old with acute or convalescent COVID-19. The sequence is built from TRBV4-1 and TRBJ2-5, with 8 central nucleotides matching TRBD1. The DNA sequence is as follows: TGCGCCAGCAGCCGGTCACGACAGGGGACTCAAGAGACCCAGTACTTC. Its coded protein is CASSRSRQGTQETQYF.